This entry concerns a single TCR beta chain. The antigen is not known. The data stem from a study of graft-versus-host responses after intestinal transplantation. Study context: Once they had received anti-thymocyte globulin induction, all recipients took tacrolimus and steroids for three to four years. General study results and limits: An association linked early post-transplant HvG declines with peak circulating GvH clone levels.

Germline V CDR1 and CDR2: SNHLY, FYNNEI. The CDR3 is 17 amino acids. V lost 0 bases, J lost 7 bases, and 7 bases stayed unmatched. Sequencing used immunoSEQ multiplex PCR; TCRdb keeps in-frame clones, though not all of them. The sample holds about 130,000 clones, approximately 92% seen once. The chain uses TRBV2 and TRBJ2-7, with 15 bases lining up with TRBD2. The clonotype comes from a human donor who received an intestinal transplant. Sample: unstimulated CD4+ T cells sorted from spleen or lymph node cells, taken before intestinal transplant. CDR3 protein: CASSEAWTSGGAFEQYF. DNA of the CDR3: TGTGCCAGCAGTGAAGCGTGGACTAGCGGGGGGGCGTTTGAGCAGTACTTC.